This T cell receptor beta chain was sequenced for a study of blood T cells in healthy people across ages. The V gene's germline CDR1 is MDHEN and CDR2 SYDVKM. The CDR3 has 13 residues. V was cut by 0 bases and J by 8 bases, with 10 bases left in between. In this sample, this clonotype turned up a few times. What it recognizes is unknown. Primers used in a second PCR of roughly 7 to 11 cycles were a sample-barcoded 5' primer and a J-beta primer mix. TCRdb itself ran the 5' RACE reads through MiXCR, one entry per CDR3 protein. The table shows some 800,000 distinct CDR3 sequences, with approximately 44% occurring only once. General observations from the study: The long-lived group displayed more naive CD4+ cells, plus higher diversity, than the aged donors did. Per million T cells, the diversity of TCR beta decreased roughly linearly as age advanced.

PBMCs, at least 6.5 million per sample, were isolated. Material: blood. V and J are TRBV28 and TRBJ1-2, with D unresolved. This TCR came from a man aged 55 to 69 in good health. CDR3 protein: CASSLWQDNGYTF. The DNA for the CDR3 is TGTGCCAGCAGTTTATGGCAGGATAACGGCTACACCTTC.